This passage covers 17 T cell receptor beta chains from one sample sequenced in a study of shared clonotypes between healthy human individuals. Positive CCR7 selection of CD45RO-negative cells yielded the naive CD8 cells, and terminally differentiated effector memory CD45RA+ cells were excluded. Clones were sequenced by immunoSEQ multiplex PCR, and TCRdb holds only the in-frame ones, with some missing. The data show roughly 600,000 clones, more than 95% seen once. Material: naive CD8+ T cells sorted from blood. Source of these receptors: a man aged 25 to 45 in good health.

V gene TRBV15 combines with J gene TRBJ2-1; D gene unclear. The length of the CDR3 is 12 residues. Per germline, CDR1 LNHNV and CDR2 YYDKDF (reference sequence). Trimming removed 5 bases from V and 8 bases from J, with 10 bases in between. Here the CDR3 DNA reads TGTGCCACCAGCGAGGTGTTCGATGAGCAGTTCTTC. This encodes CATSEVFDEQFF.

This chain joins TRBV7-8 and TRBJ2-7, with D possibly TRBD2 on 6 matching bases. The germline V gene encodes CDR1 SGHVS and CDR2 FQNEAQ. V was trimmed by 3 bases and J by 5 bases, leaving 11 bases between them. The length of the CDR3 is 13 residues. CDR3: CASSFGPGDEQYF. The DNA for the CDR3 is TGTGCCAGCAGCTTTGGACCGGGAGACGAGCAGTACTTC.

This chain uses TRBV4-1 with TRBJ1-1; D is unresolved. Looked up from germline, CDR1 is MGHRA and CDR2 is YSYEKL. The CDR3 has 15 residues. V lost 4 bases, J lost 1 base, and 13 bases lay in between. The CDR3 loop is CASSLGVGPNTEAFF. The CDR3 coding sequence is TGCGCCAGCAGCCTTGGCGTCGGGCCGAACACTGAAGCTTTCTTT.

The chain recombines TRBV7-6 with TRBJ2-7, with D perhaps TRBD1 (6 bases). The CDR3 length is 15 residues. V gave up 5 bases and J gave up 2 bases, with 16 bases separating them. Germline V gene sequence: CDR1 SGHVS, CDR2 FNYEAQ. CDR3 in DNA: TGTGCCAGCAGCGTCACCGGGACACCCCCCTACGAGCAGTACTTC. It encodes CASSVTGTPPYEQYF.

V and J are TRBV30 and TRBJ2-1; D may be TRBD2 (5 bases). Trimming removed 0 bases at V and 6 bases at J, with 15 bases between. Germline values: CDR1 GTSNPN, CDR2 SVGIG (reference sequence). This CDR3 contains 15 residues. The CDR3 spells CAWSVPGLALNEQFF. DNA for the CDR3: TGTGCCTGGAGTGTACCTGGGCTAGCCCTCAATGAGCAGTTCTTC.

On this clone: One end of the junction is discordant with germline, which a read error may explain. The V and J genes are TRBV11-2 and TRBJ2-7; no definite D call. The germline V gene encodes CDR1 SGHAT and CDR2 FQNNGV. The CDR3 is 14 residues long. CDR3 in DNA: TGTGCCAGCAGTTTAGCCTCTCCAAGCTACGAGCAGTACTTC. It specifies CASSLASPSYEQYF.

The V gene is TRBV7-2, the J gene TRBJ2-3, with no clear D. V lost 5 bases, J lost 4 bases, and 10 bases lay in between. The CDR3 is made up of 13 amino acids. Germline lookup yields CDR1 SGHTA and CDR2 FQGNSA. The CDR3 region has the DNA TGTGCCAGCAGCCTTTGGGTGGCAGATACGCAGTATTTT. Translating gives CASSLWVADTQYF.

V is TRBV28 and J is TRBJ2-5; 8 bases are shared with TRBD2. There are 16 residues in the CDR3. V lost 2 bases, J lost 5 bases, and 10 bases stayed unmatched. Germline V gene data show CDR1 as MDHEN and CDR2 as SYDVKM. DNA of the CDR3: TGTGCCAGCAGTTTAAACCCCCGCGGGGGGCTCGAGACCCAGTACTTC. This codes for CASSLNPRGGLETQYF. Filled out from reference TRBV28 and TRBJ2-5, the complete variable domain reads DVKVTQSSRYLVKRTGEKVFLECVQDMDHENMFWYRQDPGLGLRLIYFSYDVKMKEKGDIPEGYSVSREKKERFSLILESASTNQTSMYLCASSLNPRGGLETQYFGPGTRLLVL.

This clone was seen just once. The chain uses TRBV28 and TRBJ2-2, with TRBD2 matching over 7 bases. There are 15 residues in the CDR3. In germline, CDR1 is MDHEN, CDR2 SYDVKM. V shed 6 bases, J shed 2 bases, and the junction held 6 bases outside the gene matches. In nucleotides, the CDR3 is TGTGCCAGCAGGGGAGGGGAAACTAACACCGGGGAGCTGTTTTTT. Translating it yields CASRGGETNTGELFF.

This clone is a singleton in its sample. The V and J genes are TRBV5-3 and TRBJ1-1; D unresolved. TRBV5-3 is reported as an ORF; its role is uncertain. V lost 1 base, J lost 4 bases, and 11 bases lay in between. The CDR3 has 14 amino acids. The CDR3 is CARSLSFGCTEAFF. The CDR3 DNA follows: TGTGCCAGAAGCTTGTCATTCGGTTGCACTGAAGCTTTCTTT.

The rearrangement joins TRBV25-1 to TRBJ2-7, with D perhaps matching TRBD2 (5 bases). The length of the CDR3 is 14 residues. The germline gives CDR1 MGHDK, CDR2 SYGVNS. V gave up 2 bases and J gave up 6 bases, with 14 bases separating them. CDR3 region: CASSEGVGVSEQYF. In DNA, the CDR3 is TGTGCCAGCAGTGAAGGGGTGGGAGTGAGCGAGCAGTACTTC.

The rearrangement uses TRBV29-1 and TRBJ2-5, with D perhaps matching TRBD2 (5 bases). V was cut by 2 bases and J by 4 bases, with 11 bases left in between. Germline assignment: CDR1 SQVTM and CDR2 ANQGSEA. This CDR3 is built from 13 residues. The CDR3 region has the DNA TGCAGCGTTGAATACGGGGAGAGAGAGACCCAGTACTTC. This codes for CSVEYGERETQYF.

The chain couples TRBV5-6 to TRBJ2-7, with 7 positions matching TRBD1. Germline V lookup: CDR1 SGHDT, CDR2 YYEEEE. V dropped 1 base and J dropped 4; count of bases not matched to a gene: 5. This CDR3 spans 14 amino acids. CDR3 bases: TGTGCCAGCAGCTTGCAGACAGGGCGGTACGAGCAGTACTTC. This gives the protein CASSLQTGRYEQYF.

The rearrangement joins TRBV7-9 to TRBJ2-6; the match to TRBD1 covers 8 bases. Germline trimming cut 4 bases from V and 1 base from J; bases unmatched to any gene: 9. The CDR3 is made up of 18 amino acids. Germline lookup yields CDR1 SEHNR and CDR2 FQNEAQ (reference sequence). The CDR3 nucleotides read TGTGCCAGCAGCTCAATCCGGGACAGGCTGTCTGGGGCCAACGTCCTGACTTTC. The encoded protein is CASSSIRDRLSGANVLTF.

This chain uses TRBV18 with TRBJ2-6; D is ambiguous. This CDR3 has 15 residues. Looked up from germline, CDR1 is KGHSH and CDR2 is LQKENI. V lost 2 bases and J 0 bases, leaving 5 bases between the germline ends. The CDR3 spells CASSPSYSGANVLTF. The CDR3 coding sequence is TGTGCCAGCTCACCATCTTACTCTGGGGCCAACGTCCTGACTTTC.

To note about this clone: Additional DNA sequences in this sample encode the identical CDR3. The rearrangement joins TRBV4-3 to TRBJ2-3, with a possible D match to TRBD2 (6 bases). V lost 1 base to trimming and J lost 0 bases, with 11 bases between them. CDR1 LGHNA and CDR2 YSLEER come from the germline V gene. The CDR3 runs to 16 residues. CDR3: CASSQVQGLSTDTQYF. CDR3 in DNA: TGCGCCAGCAGCCAAGTTCAGGGACTTAGCACAGATACGCAGTATTTT.

The chain recombines TRBV7-9 with TRBJ1-2; D is possibly TRBD1 (5 bases). This CDR3 is built from 13 residues. Trimming removed 4 bases at V and 4 bases at J, with 10 bases between. Germline V lookup: CDR1 SEHNR, CDR2 FQNEAQ (reference sequence). The CDR3 DNA follows: TGTGCCAGCAGCTATGACAGCATCTATGGCTACACCTTC. This gives the protein CASSYDSIYGYTF. Full variable domain (remainder filled in from reference TRBV7-9 and TRBJ1-2): DTGVSQNPRHKITKRGQNVTFRCDPISEHNRLYWYRQTLGQGPEFLTYFQNEAQLEKSRLLSDRFSAERPKGSFSTLEIQRTEQGDSAMYLCASSYDSIYGYTFGSGTRLTVV.